This T cell receptor (beta chain) originates from a study of blood T cell repertoires in COVID-19. Clones were read by immunoSEQ multiplex PCR, and TCRdb kept only the in-frame ones, dropping some. Of hundreds of thousands of clones in the sample, approximately 86% are singletons; the top ten hold 2% to 2.5%. This receptor was identified in a woman in her thirties who had recovered from COVID-19. Sample: peripheral blood.

CDR3 in DNA: TGTGCCAGCAGTTACCGCGGGATAGAGCAGTACTTC. It specifies CASSYRGIEQYF. The rearrangement uses TRBV6-5 and TRBJ2-7; tentative D call: TRBD2 (6 bases). Germline CDR1 and CDR2: MNHEY and SVGAGI. Trimming removed 2 bases from V and 7 bases from J, with 9 bases in between. The CDR3 loop spans 12 amino acids.